The TCR beta chain under discussion was sequenced for a study of spatial heterogeneity in lung cancer. This CDR3 spans 11 amino acids. Germline V gene lookup returns CDR1 DFQATT and CDR2 SNEGSKA (reference sequence). V gave up 3 bases and J gave up 11 bases, with 13 bases separating them. Study-level results: Tumor TCRs that were ubiquitous and expanded showed up in blood more at resection than follow-up.

Described time point: blood at routine non-recurrence follow-up after resection. Sequencing was performed on whole RNA extracted from tumor and nontumor lung tissue, or from frozen PBMC, and the material was left unsorted. Points on this clonotype: What it recognizes is unknown.

TCRdb redid the calling of the 5' RACE reads with MiXCR, one entry per CDR3 protein. The data show under 150,000 distinct CDR3 sequences, with under 14% seen just once and roughly a quarter held by the top ten. The chain is built from TRBV20-1 and TRBJ1-1; no reliable D call. The sequenced sample was PBMCs, obtained at follow-up. This TCR came from a female donor with early-stage non-small cell lung cancer. This CDR3 is CSARSGAGAFF. As DNA, the CDR3 is TGCAGTGCTAGGTCAGGCGCGGGGGCTTTCTTT.